This is a list of T cell receptor beta chains from one sample in a study of T-cell memory formation after mild COVID-19. Each CDR3 protein gets one entry after TCRdb re-called the 5' RACE reads with MiXCR. The table records 400,000 to 500,000 distinct CDR3 sequences, over 15% of them present only once. The sequenced sample consisted of PBMCs or a T cell subset sorted from them (not recorded which). All receptors derive from an adult woman who had mild COVID-19 (a few samples of this study predate the infection). Cell type and time point are not known. Both conserved end residues are part of each CDR3. Fields, in order: D gene, J gene, clone size, V gene, CDR3 DNA, CDR3 protein. The D gene is left open where the match is weak. Expanded clones get a size class; other rows say once, few or many, or leave the size out.

>NA|TRBJ2-1|few|TRBV30
TGTGCCTGGATGACAGCGAGCTCCTACAATGAGCAGTTCTTC
CAWMTASSYNEQFF
>NA|TRBJ1-4|NA|TRBV5-1
TGCGCCAGCAGCTTATCGGGCCTAACTAATGAAAAACTGTTTTTT
CASSLSGLTNEKLFF
>NA|TRBJ1-1|NA|TRBV18
TGTGCCAGCTCACCACTCCGGGAATCTCCGAACACTGAAGCTTTCTTT
CASSPLRESPNTEAFF
>TRBD1|TRBJ1-1|NA|TRBV18
TGTGCCAGCTCACCCACCAGGGGGATGACTGAAGCTTTCTTT
CASSPTRGMTEAFF
>TRBD2|TRBJ2-1|NA|TRBV20-1
TGCAGTGCTAGTCTAGCGGGCTACAATGAGCAGTTCTTC
CSASLAGYNEQFF
>NA|TRBJ2-6|NA|TRBV7-2
TGTGCCAGCAGCGATCAGGTCTCTGGGGCCAACGTCCTGACTTTC
CASSDQVSGANVLTF
>NA|TRBJ2-1|few|TRBV6-2/TRBV6-3
TGTGCCAGCAGTCGTTCCGCCACTTACAATGAGCAGTTCTTC
CASSRSATYNEQFF
>TRBD2|TRBJ2-3|NA|TRBV7-9
TGTGCCAGCAGCTTACCGCTAGCGGGGGGGACCACAGATACGCAGTATTTT
CASSLPLAGGTTDTQYF
>NA|TRBJ1-1|NA|TRBV2
TGTGCCAGCAGTGAAGCAGGGTGGGCAACTGAAGCTTTCTTT
CASSEAGWATEAFF
>NA|TRBJ2-1|few|TRBV24-1
TGTGCCCCCATTTTAAGAGCGGACGGGGTATACAATGAGCAGTTCTTC
CAPILRADGVYNEQFF
>NA|TRBJ1-5|few|TRBV7-9
TGTGCCAGCAGCTTAGGGGTGGATCAGCCCCAGCATTTT
CASSLGVDQPQHF
>NA|TRBJ2-7|few|TRBV6-5
TGTGCCAGCAGTTACTCGAGGGGGGCGGCCTACGAGCAGTACTTC
CASSYSRGAAYEQYF
>TRBD2|TRBJ2-3|NA|TRBV9
TGTGCCAGCAGCGTAGCCAGCGGGGGGAGCACAGATACGCAGTATTTT
CASSVASGGSTDTQYF
>NA|TRBJ2-1|few|TRBV5-1
TGCGCCAGCAGCTTCGGCCGAAGCGATGAGCAGTTCTTC
CASSFGRSDEQFF
>NA|TRBJ2-1|once|TRBV9
TGTGCCAGCAGCGTAGTTCACAATGAGCAGTTCTTC
CASSVVHNEQFF
>NA|TRBJ1-3|NA|TRBV6-5
TGTGCCAGCAGTTACTCTGCTGGAGGCTCTGGAAACACCATATATTTT
CASSYSAGGSGNTIYF
>TRBD2|TRBJ2-5|few|TRBV11-2
TGTGCCAGCAGCTACCCTGGGCGGGGGACGCAAGAGACCCAGTACTTC
CASSYPGRGTQETQYF
>NA|TRBJ2-7|NA|TRBV7-3
TGTGCCAGCAGCCCCGCAGCGCCCTACGAGCAGTACTTC
CASSPAAPYEQYF
>NA|TRBJ2-6|few|TRBV20-1
TGCAGTGCTAAAGGCTCTGGGGCCAACGTCCTGACTTTC
CSAKGSGANVLTF
>NA|TRBJ2-3|NA|TRBV7-9
TGTGCCAGCAGCTTAGGACTAGTCGGAGATACGCAGTATTTT
CASSLGLVGDTQYF
>NA|TRBJ2-7|NA|TRBV30
TGTGCCTGGAGTCCAGGACAGATATACGAGCAGTACTTC
CAWSPGQIYEQYF
>NA|TRBJ2-7|NA|TRBV7-2
TGTGCCAGCAGCTTAGCGCCAGGGGACTACGAGCAGTACTTC
CASSLAPGDYEQYF
>NA|TRBJ2-7|NA|TRBV7-8
TGTGCCAGCAGCTTATACCAGGGATCGGGGGAGCAGTACTTC
CASSLYQGSGEQYF
>NA|TRBJ2-1|NA|TRBV18
TGTGCCAGCTCACAGACACCTACCACGGCCAATGAGCAGTTCTTC
CASSQTPTTANEQFF
>NA|TRBJ2-2|few|TRBV3-1
TGTGCCAGCAGCCTCTTGGGGCAAAACACCGGGGAGCTGTTTTTT
CASSLLGQNTGELFF
>NA|TRBJ1-1|few|TRBV20-1
TGCAGTGCTAGAGATCACGTGGTGGGGGCTTTCTTT
CSARDHVVGAFF
>NA|TRBJ1-3|NA|TRBV5-1
TGCGCCAGCAGCTTGGATGCCCCAACGGGGGCCGGAAACACCATATATTTT
CASSLDAPTGAGNTIYF
>NA|TRBJ2-3|many|TRBV10-3
TGTGCCATCAGTGAACGGGGACCCCCCACAGATACGCAGTATTTT
CAISERGPPTDTQYF
>TRBD1|TRBJ2-2|once|TRBV30
TGTGCCTGGAGTCTTAAACCGGGACAGGGGAACACCGGGGAGCTGTTTTTT
CAWSLKPGQGNTGELFF
>TRBD1|TRBJ1-1|NA|TRBV7-9
TGTGCCAGCGACGCCGAAGACAGGGGGATGAACACTGAAGCTTTCTTT
CASDAEDRGMNTEAFF
>NA|TRBJ2-2|NA|TRBV7-6
TGTGCCAGCAGGGGGGATGTTGGGACCGGGGAGCTGTTTTTT
CASRGDVGTGELFF
>TRBD1|TRBJ1-6|NA|TRBV7-2
TGTGACAGCAGGGGACAGGGATATAATTCACCCCTCCACTTT
CDSRGQGYNSPLHF
>NA|TRBJ1-5|NA|TRBV12-3/TRBV12-4
TGTGCCAGCAGTTTTGAAGTTCAGCCCCAGCATTTT
CASSFEVQPQHF
>NA|TRBJ2-2|NA|TRBV27
TGTGCCAGCAGTGCGATAGGTAGCCCCGGGGAGCTGTTTTTT
CASSAIGSPGELFF
>TRBD2|TRBJ2-3|many|TRBV12-3/TRBV12-4
TGTGCCAGCAGTACAGCGGGAGGGAAGGGAGATACGCAGTATTTT
CASSTAGGKGDTQYF
>NA|TRBJ2-5|NA|TRBV7-3
TGTGCCAGCAGCTCCGCAAGGCGGGAGACCCAGTACTTC
CASSSARRETQYF
>TRBD1|TRBJ2-1|few|TRBV2
TGTGCCAGCAGTGAACAGGGGGCATCACTAAATGAGCAGTTCTTC
CASSEQGASLNEQFF
>NA|TRBJ1-1|few|TRBV29-1
TGCAGCGTGGGGGACACTTTCAGTGAAGCTTTCTTT
CSVGDTFSEAFF
>NA|TRBJ2-3|NA|TRBV5-1
TGCGCCAGCAGCTTGGGAAAAGCGGCAGATACGCAGTATTTT
CASSLGKAADTQYF
>TRBD1|TRBJ1-1|few|TRBV4-1
TGCGCCAGCAGCCAAGATCAGGGACAGATGACTGAAGCTTTCTTT
CASSQDQGQMTEAFF
>NA|TRBJ2-2|many|TRBV7-7
TGTGCTAGCAGTTGGGGGAACACCGGGGAGCTGTTTTTT
CASSWGNTGELFF
>NA|TRBJ1-5|NA|TRBV5-1
TGCGCCAGCAGCTTGGGATCCCCACAGGACGATCAGCCCCAGCATTTT
CASSLGSPQDDQPQHF
>NA|TRBJ2-1|many|TRBV12-3/TRBV12-4
TGTGCCAGCAGTTCGGGCTCCTACAATGAGCAGTTCTTC
CASSSGSYNEQFF
>NA|TRBJ1-2|NA|TRBV6-5
TGTGCCAGCAGTTACTCGGGCAGCCCACTTGATGGCTACACCTTC
CASSYSGSPLDGYTF
>TRBD2|TRBJ2-3|NA|TRBV24-1
TGTGCCACCAGTGATTTGGTAGCGGGGGAGCTCACAGATACGCAGTATTTT
CATSDLVAGELTDTQYF
>NA|TRBJ2-3|few|TRBV5-1
TGCGCCAGCAGCTTGCCTCAGGGAGCTAGTTTGGATACGCAGTATTTT
CASSLPQGASLDTQYF
>NA|TRBJ2-4|NA|TRBV20-1
TGCAGTGCTGTTGGCCTCGAGGCCAAAAACATTCAGTACTTC
CSAVGLEAKNIQYF
>NA|TRBJ2-5|few|TRBV19
TGTGCCAGTAGTGCGACAGAACTACAAGAGACCCAGTACTTC
CASSATELQETQYF
>TRBD1|TRBJ2-7|NA|TRBV2
TGTGCCAGCTCCGACAGGGCTGGGAACGAGCAGTACTTC
CASSDRAGNEQYF
>NA|TRBJ2-5|few|TRBV6-6
TGTGCCAGCAGTCCCACCCCGGGGGTCCAAGAGACCCAGTACTTC
CASSPTPGVQETQYF
>NA|TRBJ2-7|NA|TRBV2
TGTGCCAGCAGTGAATCGACTGAGCAGTACTTC
CASSESTEQYF
>NA|TRBJ2-7|NA|TRBV7-2
TGTGCCAGCAGCTTAGAACAGGGATTAACCTACGAGCAGTACTTC
CASSLEQGLTYEQYF
>NA|TRBJ1-1|NA|TRBV4-1
TGCGCCAGCAGCCAAGATGCCGGGGGGGACACTGAAGCTTTCTTT
CASSQDAGGDTEAFF
>TRBD2|TRBJ2-3|NA|TRBV24-1
TGTGCCACCAGTGATTTGCAAATCGCTAGCGGAAGCACAGATACGCAGTATTTT
CATSDLQIASGSTDTQYF
>NA|TRBJ2-1|NA|TRBV28
TGTGCCAGCAGTTTAAAGCGGCCCTACAATGAGCAGTTCTTC
CASSLKRPYNEQFF
>TRBD1|TRBJ2-7|NA|TRBV19
TGTGCCAGTACTCCGGGGACAGTCCCCTACGAGCAGTACTTC
CASTPGTVPYEQYF
>NA|TRBJ2-1|NA|TRBV20-1
TGCAGTGCTAGGGGACACGTCCACTACAATGAGCAGTTCTTC
CSARGHVHYNEQFF